This entry lists 19 T cell receptor beta chains sequenced from one sample in a study of PD-L1 blockade in urothelial cancer. This table comes from immunoSEQ multiplex PCR, and its TCRdb copy is limited to in-frame clones, with some not included. The sample shows tens of thousands of clones, more than 75% of them seen only once. The specimen was PBMCs, collected around atezolizumab (anti-PD-L1) treatment. Every receptor here comes from a man between 45 and 60 years old with urothelial cancer.

V and J are TRBV27 and TRBJ2-3; D not resolved. V was pared by 4 bases and J by 2 bases, with 7 bases between. The CDR3 runs 13 residues. Germline-derived CDR1 and CDR2 are MNHEY and SMNVEV (reference sequence). CDR3 sequence: CASSYYHTDTQYF. The CDR3 DNA sequence: TGTGCCAGCAGTTACTATCACACAGATACGCAGTATTTT.

Only one count was recorded for this clone. The rearrangement uses TRBV27 and TRBJ2-7, with 12 nucleotides matching TRBD1. V trimming: 5 bases; J trimming: 2 bases; junction bases outside the gene matches: 25. The CDR3 consists of 22 residues. Germline values: CDR1 MNHEY, CDR2 SMNVEV (reference sequence). The chain's CDR3 is CASSPTSYNRDRGLGPTYEQYF. The CDR3 bases are TGTGCCAGCAGTCCTACCTCCTACAACCGGGACAGGGGGCTCGGTCCGACCTACGAGCAGTACTTC.

This chain uses TRBV7-9 with TRBJ2-5; D might be TRBD2 (5 bases). The V end lost 3 bases, the J end lost 5 bases, and 22 bases lay between the germline ends. Germline CDR1 and CDR2: SEHNR and FQNEAQ (reference sequence). The CDR3 is made up of 17 amino acids. CDR3 in amino acids: CASSFEPGPFRGETQYF. The CDR3 region has the DNA TGTGCCAGCAGCTTTGAACCCGGGCCCTTTAGAGGGGAGACCCAGTACTTC.

V gene TRBV6-6 combines with J gene TRBJ1-1, with 8 bases fitting TRBD1. J was trimmed by 4 bases and V by 7 bases; bases with no gene match: 8. The CDR3 covers 14 residues. From germline, CDR1 is MNHNY and CDR2 SVGAGI (reference sequence). The DNA of the CDR3 is TGTGCCAGCAACCCGACAGGGGCTGGCACTGAAGCTTTCTTT. Encoded protein: CASNPTGAGTEAFF.

The chain recombines TRBV11-2 with TRBJ2-7; 9 bases are shared with TRBD1. J was trimmed by 4 bases and V by 5 bases; bases with no gene match: 6. The germline V gene has CDR1 SGHAT and CDR2 FQNNGV. There are 14 residues in the CDR3. The CDR3 DNA sequence: TGTGCCAGCAGCCAAGGGACAGGGAGATACGAGCAGTACTTC. This gives the protein CASSQGTGRYEQYF.

V and J are TRBV5-6 and TRBJ2-7; 10 bases agree with TRBD1. This CDR3 region has 15 residues. From germline, CDR1 is SGHDT and CDR2 YYEEEE. Losses at the gene ends were 2 bases for V and 2 bases for J; bases not matched to a gene: 4. The CDR3 protein is CASSLVGQGAYEQYF. For the CDR3, the DNA is TGTGCCAGCAGCTTAGTAGGACAGGGGGCCTACGAGCAGTACTTC. Full variable domain (rest looked up from reference TRBV5-6 and TRBJ2-7): DAGVTQSPTHLIKTRGQQVTLRCSPKSGHDTVSWYQQALGQGPQFIFQYYEEEERQRGNFPDRFSGHQFPNYSSELNVNALLLGDSALYLCASSLVGQGAYEQYFGPGTRLTVT.

The J gene is TRBJ2-3, the V gene TRBV11-3; 7 bases agree with TRBD2. The CDR3 sequence is 14 residues long. Per the germline V gene, CDR1 is SGHNT and CDR2 is YENEEA. The V and J ends lost 3 bases and 0 bases, in that order; junction bases with no gene match: 0. Written as DNA, the CDR3 is TGTGCCAGCAGCTTTAGCGGGAGCACAGATACGCAGTATTTT. Translated, it gives CASSFSGSTDTQYF. The variable domain in full, completed from reference TRBV11-3 and TRBJ2-3, reads EAGVVQSPRYKIIEKKQPVAFWCNPISGHNTLYWYLQNLGQGPELLIRYENEEAVDDSQLPKDRFSAERLKGVDSTLKIQPAELGDSAVYLCASSFSGSTDTQYFGPGTRLTVL.

The rearrangement joins TRBV5-1 to TRBJ2-5; tentatively, D is TRBD1 (6 bases). Germline V gene sequence: CDR1 SGHRS, CDR2 YFSETQ. V dropped 4 bases and J dropped 1 base, with 11 bases sitting between them. This CDR3 contains 14 residues. The CDR3 protein is CASSPATGQETQYF. The CDR3 bases are TGCGCCAGCAGCCCCGCGACAGGCCAAGAGACCCAGTACTTC.

The chain combines TRBV28 with TRBJ1-3; no reliable D call. V lost 4 bases, J lost 3 bases, and 7 bases lay in between. The CDR3 has 13 amino acids. Germline CDR1 and CDR2: MDHEN and SYDVKM. CDR3: CASSYPDGNTIYF. For the CDR3, the DNA is TGTGCCAGCAGTTACCCAGATGGAAACACCATATATTTT.

The J gene is TRBJ1-2, the V gene TRBV4-3; no firm D call. The CDR3 loop spans 16 amino acids. Trimming removed 0 bases at V and 3 bases at J, with 14 bases between. Germline V gene lookup returns CDR1 LGHNA and CDR2 YSLEER. CDR3 amino acids: CASSQEASGRYYGYTF. Here the CDR3 DNA reads TGCGCCAGCAGCCAAGAGGCGTCAGGAAGATACTATGGCTACACCTTC.

V is TRBV19 and J is TRBJ2-7; 9 bases are a match to TRBD1. J lost 0 bases, V lost 6 bases, and 9 bases had no gene match. Germline loops: CDR1 LNHDA, CDR2 SQIVND (reference sequence). The CDR3 totals 16 residues. CDR3 sequence (DNA): TGTGCCAGTAGCTATTCCGGGACAGGGATCTCCTACGAGCAGTACTTC. Amino acid sequence: CASSYSGTGISYEQYF.

Only one count was recorded for this clone. The chain links TRBV5-1 to TRBJ2-7; 12 bases map to TRBD1. Germline V gene lookup returns CDR1 SGHRS and CDR2 YFSETQ. The CDR3 is made up of 15 amino acids. The trim removed 4 bases at V and 5 bases at J, leaving 7 bases unmatched. The CDR3 coding sequence is TGCGCCAGCAGCCCGGGACAGGGGGCGTATCACGAGCAGTACTTC. It yields the protein CASSPGQGAYHEQYF.

This sequence joins TRBV18 and TRBJ1-1; D is possibly TRBD1 (6 bases). From germline, CDR1 is KGHSH and CDR2 LQKENI. Deletions cut 3 bases from V and 1 base from J, with 15 bases between. This CDR3 comprises 16 residues. CDR3 region: CASSPLQGIGNTEAFF. The CDR3 DNA follows: TGTGCCAGCTCACCTTTACAGGGAATAGGGAACACTGAAGCTTTCTTT. The full variable domain, in which reference TRBV18 and TRBJ1-1 provide the parts outside the CDR3, is NAGVMQNPRHLVRRRGQEARLRCSPMKGHSHVYWYRQLPEEGLKFMVYLQKENIIDESGMPKERFSAEFPKEGPSILRIQQVVRGDSAAYFCASSPLQGIGNTEAFFGQGTRLTVV.

The chain uses TRBV30 and TRBJ2-1, with D uncertain. Trimming pared 4 bases from V and 0 bases from J, leaving 7 bases between. Germline V gene data show CDR1 as GTSNPN and CDR2 as SVGIG (reference sequence). The CDR3 has 13 residues. The CDR3 DNA reads as TGTGCCTGGAAAACCAGCTCCTACAATGAGCAGTTCTTC. Translated, it gives CAWKTSSYNEQFF.

The chain is built from TRBV6-1 and TRBJ1-2; the D gene is possibly TRBD1 (6 bases). Germline-derived CDR1 and CDR2 are MNHNS and SASEGT. The CDR3 sequence is 13 residues long. V was cut by 6 bases and J by 6 bases, with 14 bases left in between. CDR3 loop: CASRLTGKNGYTF. Written as DNA, the CDR3 is TGTGCCAGCAGACTTACAGGGAAGAATGGCTACACCTTC.

The V gene is TRBV7-8, the J gene TRBJ2-1, with 7 nucleotides matching TRBD1. CDR1 is SGHVS and CDR2 is FQNEAQ in the germline V gene. The CDR3 has 15 amino acids. V was pared by 5 bases and J by 4 bases, with 8 bases of the junction left unmatched. The CDR3 DNA reads as TGTGCCAGCAGCACGACTACACAGGGGTACAATGAGCAGTTCTTC. Its translation is CASSTTTQGYNEQFF.

This clone appeared once. The chain combines TRBV5-6 with TRBJ2-5; D perhaps matches TRBD1 (6 bases). CDR1 SGHDT and CDR2 YYEEEE come from the germline V gene. CDR3 length equals 14 residues. The V end was cut by 4 bases, the J end by 4 bases, with 14 bases between. Written as DNA, the CDR3 is TGTGCCAGCAGCACGTGGGGGCCTGGAGAGACCCAGTACTTC. Its translation is CASSTWGPGETQYF. Full variable domain (rest looked up from reference TRBV5-6 and TRBJ2-5): DAGVTQSPTHLIKTRGQQVTLRCSPKSGHDTVSWYQQALGQGPQFIFQYYEEEERQRGNFPDRFSGHQFPNYSSELNVNALLLGDSALYLCASSTWGPGETQYFGPGTRLLVL.

The rearrangement uses TRBV4-3 and TRBJ2-7, with 7 bases that match TRBD1. Germline V gives CDR1 LGHNA, CDR2 YSLEER. J gave up 3 bases and V 3 bases, and 5 bases lay outside the gene matches. The length of the CDR3 is 14 residues. Here the CDR3 DNA reads TGCGCCAGCAGCCACCACAGGGGCGACTACGAGCAGTACTTC. Translating gives CASSHHRGDYEQYF.

The chain combines TRBV5-5 with TRBJ2-1; the D gene is possibly TRBD1 (5 bases). In germline, CDR1 is SGHKS, CDR2 YYEKEE (reference sequence). V lost 4 bases and J 6 bases, leaving 8 bases between the germline ends. The CDR3 length is 12 residues. This CDR3 is CASSPQGNEQFF. As DNA, the CDR3 is TGTGCCAGCAGCCCGCAGGGCAATGAGCAGTTCTTC.